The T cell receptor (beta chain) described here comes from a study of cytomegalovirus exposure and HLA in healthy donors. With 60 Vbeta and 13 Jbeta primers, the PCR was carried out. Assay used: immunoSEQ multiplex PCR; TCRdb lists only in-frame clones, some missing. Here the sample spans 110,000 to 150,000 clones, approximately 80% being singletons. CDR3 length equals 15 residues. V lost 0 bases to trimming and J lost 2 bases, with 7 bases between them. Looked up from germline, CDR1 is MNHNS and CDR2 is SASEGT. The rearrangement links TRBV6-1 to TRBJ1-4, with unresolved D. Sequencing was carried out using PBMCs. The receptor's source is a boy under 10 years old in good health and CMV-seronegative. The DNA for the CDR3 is TGTGCCAGCAGTGAAGCGGGGAGGACTAATGAAAAACTGTTTTTT. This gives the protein CASSEAGRTNEKLFF.